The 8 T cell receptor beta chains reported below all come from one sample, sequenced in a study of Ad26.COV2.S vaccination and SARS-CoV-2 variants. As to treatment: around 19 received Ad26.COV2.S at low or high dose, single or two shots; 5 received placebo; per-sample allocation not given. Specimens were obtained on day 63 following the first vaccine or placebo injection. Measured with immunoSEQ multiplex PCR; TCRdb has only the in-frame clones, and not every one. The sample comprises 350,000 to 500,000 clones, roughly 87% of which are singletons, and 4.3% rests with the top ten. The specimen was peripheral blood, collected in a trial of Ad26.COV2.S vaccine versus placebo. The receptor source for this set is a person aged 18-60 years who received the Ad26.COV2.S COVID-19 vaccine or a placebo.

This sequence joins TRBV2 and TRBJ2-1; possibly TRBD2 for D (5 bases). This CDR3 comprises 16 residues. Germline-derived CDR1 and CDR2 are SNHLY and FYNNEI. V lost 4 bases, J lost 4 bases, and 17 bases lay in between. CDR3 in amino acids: CASSARGAAPYNEQFF. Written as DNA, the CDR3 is TGTGCCAGCAGTGCCCGGGGAGCGGCACCATACAATGAGCAGTTCTTC.

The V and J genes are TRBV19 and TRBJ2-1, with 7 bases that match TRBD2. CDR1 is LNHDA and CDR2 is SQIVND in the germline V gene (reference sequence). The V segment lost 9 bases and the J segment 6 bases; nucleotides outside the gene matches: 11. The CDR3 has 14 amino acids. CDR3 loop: CASAPGLPSNEQFF. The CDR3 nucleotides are TGTGCCAGCGCCCCGGGACTACCATCCAATGAGCAGTTCTTC.

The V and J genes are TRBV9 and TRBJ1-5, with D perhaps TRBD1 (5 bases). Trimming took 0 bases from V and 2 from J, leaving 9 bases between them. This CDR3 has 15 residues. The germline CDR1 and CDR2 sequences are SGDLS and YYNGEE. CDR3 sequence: CASSVAGLGNQPQHF. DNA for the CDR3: TGTGCCAGCAGCGTAGCAGGGTTAGGCAATCAGCCCCAGCATTTT.

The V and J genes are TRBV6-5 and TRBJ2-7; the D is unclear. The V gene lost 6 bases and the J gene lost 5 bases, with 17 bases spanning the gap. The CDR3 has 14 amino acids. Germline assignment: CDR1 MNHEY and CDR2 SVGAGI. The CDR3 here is CASSGSAESNEQYF. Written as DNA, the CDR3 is TGTGCCAGCAGCGGTTCGGCGGAAAGTAACGAGCAGTACTTC.

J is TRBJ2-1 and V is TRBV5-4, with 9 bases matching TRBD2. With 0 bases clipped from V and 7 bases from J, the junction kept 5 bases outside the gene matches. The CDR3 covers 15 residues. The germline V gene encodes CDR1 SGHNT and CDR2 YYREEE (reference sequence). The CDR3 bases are TGTGCCAGCAGCTTGGGAGTAGCGGGAGCAAATGAGCAGTTCTTC. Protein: CASSLGVAGANEQFF.

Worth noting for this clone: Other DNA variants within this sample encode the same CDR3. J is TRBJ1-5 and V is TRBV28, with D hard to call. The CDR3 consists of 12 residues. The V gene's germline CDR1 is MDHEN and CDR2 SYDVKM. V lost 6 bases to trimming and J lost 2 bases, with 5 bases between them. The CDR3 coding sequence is TGTGCCAGCAGCTGGGGCAATCAGCCCCAGCATTTT. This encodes CASSWGNQPQHF.

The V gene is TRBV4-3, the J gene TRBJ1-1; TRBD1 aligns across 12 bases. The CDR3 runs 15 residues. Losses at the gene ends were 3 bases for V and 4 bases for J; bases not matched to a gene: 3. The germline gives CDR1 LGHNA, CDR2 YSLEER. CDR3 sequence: CASSQGQGASTEAFF. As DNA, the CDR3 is TGCGCCAGCAGCCAGGGACAGGGGGCGAGCACTGAAGCTTTCTTT.

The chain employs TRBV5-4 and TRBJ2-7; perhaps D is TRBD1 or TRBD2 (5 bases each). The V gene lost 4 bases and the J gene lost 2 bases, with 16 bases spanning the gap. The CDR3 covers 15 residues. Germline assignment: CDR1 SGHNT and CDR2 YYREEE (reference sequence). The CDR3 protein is CASSPGTGGAYEQYF. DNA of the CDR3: TGTGCCAGCAGCCCCGGGACCGGTGGGGCCTACGAGCAGTACTTC.